Listed below are T cell receptor beta chains from one sample, sequenced in a study of cytomegalovirus exposure and HLA in healthy donors. Profiled with immunoSEQ multiplex PCR; TCRdb holds only in-frame clones, not every one. Of around 150,000 clones in the sample, more than 70% were seen once. The specimen sequenced was PBMCs. The receptors were gathered from a male donor in good health and CMV-seronegative. The CDR3 runs from the conserved cysteine through the conserved F or W.

J | V | CDR3
TRBJ1-4 | TRBV19 | CASSSPLPRQEKLFF
TRBJ2-6 | TRBV9 | CASSAREDNVLTF
TRBJ2-1 | TRBV7-6 | CASSFRQGDEQFF
TRBJ1-1 | TRBV5-1 | CASSLAGTPTVNTEAFF
TRBJ2-7 | TRBV5-6 | CASSPQPGSNYEQYF
TRBJ2-1 | TRBV29-1 | CSVDSLAGGPEQFF
TRBJ2-1 | TRBV4-1 | CASSQEKRGIDNEQFF
TRBJ2-7 | TRBV6-5 | CASSYLGGLYEQYF
TRBJ2-7 | TRBV4-3 | CASSQEVWLAGGYEQYF
TRBJ2-1 | TRBV5-4 | CASRLLAGGAGEQFF
TRBJ1-2 | TRBV10-3 | CAIRDGTGGDYGYTF
TRBJ2-6 | TRBV6-5 | CASSYSFPTGANVLTF
TRBJ2-3 | TRBV5-1 | CASSWSTGTDTQYF
TRBJ1-3 | TRBV30 | CAWGTARSGNTIYF
TRBJ2-1 | TRBV2 | CASSEGPLSYNEQFF
TRBJ2-7 | TRBV27 | CASSLGTGVGYEQYF
TRBJ2-7 | TRBV30 | CAWSPGLVNEQYF
TRBJ1-6 | TRBV15 | CATSRDTRPPLHF
TRBJ1-4 | TRBV11-2 | CASSALYGTFGEKLFF
TRBJ2-5 | TRBV10-1 | CASSESYSQETQYF
TRBJ2-1 | TRBV4-3 | CASSPLGGGGNEQFF
TRBJ2-7 | TRBV10-2 | CASSTGWEQYF
TRBJ1-1 | TRBV5-1 | CASSLGTGGTEAFF
TRBJ2-1 | TRBV30 | CAWGTYNEQFF